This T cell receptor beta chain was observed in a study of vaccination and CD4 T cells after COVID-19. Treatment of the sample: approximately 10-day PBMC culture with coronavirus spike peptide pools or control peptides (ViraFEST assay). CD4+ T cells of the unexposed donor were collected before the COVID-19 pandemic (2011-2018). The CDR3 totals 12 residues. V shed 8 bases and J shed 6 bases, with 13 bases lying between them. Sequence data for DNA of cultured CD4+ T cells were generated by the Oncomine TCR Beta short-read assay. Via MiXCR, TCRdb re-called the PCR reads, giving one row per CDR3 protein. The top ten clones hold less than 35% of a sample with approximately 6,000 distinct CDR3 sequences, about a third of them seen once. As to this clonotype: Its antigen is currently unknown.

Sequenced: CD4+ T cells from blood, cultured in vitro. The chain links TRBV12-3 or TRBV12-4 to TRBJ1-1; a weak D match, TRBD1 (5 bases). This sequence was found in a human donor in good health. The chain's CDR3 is CASGSGTPEAFF. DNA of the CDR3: TGTGCCAGCGGGTCAGGGACCCCTGAAGCTTTCTTT.